Following are 11 T cell receptor beta chains from one sample sequenced in a study of blood T cells in healthy people across ages. Then a second PCR, running roughly 6 to 12 cycles, was carried out with a sample-barcoded 5' primer and a J-beta primer mix. A single record per CDR3 protein comes from TCRdb applying MiXCR to the 5' RACE reads. Among around 520,000 distinct CDR3 sequences listed, about 29% were seen once. A further study also used this sample, focusing on T cells of mothers and their children.

The sequenced sample was blood. All receptors come from a boy aged 2 to 9 in good health.

The chain is built from TRBV27 and TRBJ1-1; D gene unclear. There are 15 residues in the CDR3. The V end was cut by 0 bases, the J end by 2 bases, with 10 bases between. Germline V lookup: CDR1 MNHEY, CDR2 SMNVEV (reference sequence). The chain's CDR3 is CASSLSVAVNTEAFF. Written as DNA, the CDR3 is TGTGCCAGCAGTTTATCGGTGGCGGTTAACACTGAAGCTTTCTTT.

Only a few counts were recorded for this clonotype. V gene TRBV15 combines with J gene TRBJ2-5, with 9 nucleotides matching TRBD1. CDR1 is LNHNV, CDR2 YYDKDF, per germline (reference sequence). This CDR3 contains 14 residues. V lost 7 bases and J lost 2; bases outside the gene matches: 5. In nucleotides, the CDR3 is TGTGCCACCAACCGACAGGGGGGACAAGAGACCCAGTACTTC. It yields the protein CATNRQGGQETQYF.

The chain combines TRBV29-1 with TRBJ2-3, with a tentative D call TRBD2 (5 bases). CDR1 is SQVTM and CDR2 is ANQGSEA in the germline V gene. Trimming took 1 base from V and 0 from J, leaving 8 bases between them. The CDR3 is 14 residues long. The CDR3 here is CSVEGKRSTDTQYF. CDR3 in DNA: TGCAGCGTTGAAGGCAAGCGGAGCACAGATACGCAGTATTTT.

This chain uses TRBV25-1 with TRBJ2-1; a weak D match, TRBD2 (7 bases). V gave up 4 bases and J gave up 2 bases, with 21 bases separating them. The germline V gene encodes CDR1 MGHDK and CDR2 SYGVNS. The CDR3 sequence is 18 residues long. CDR3 bases: TGTGCCAGCAGTGTGACGCGGGGGCCGATATCACCCTACAATGAGCAGTTCTTC. This sequence encodes CASSVTRGPISPYNEQFF.

The chain joins TRBV12-3 or TRBV12-4 to TRBJ1-5, with TRBD1 matching 7 bases. V lost 1 base, J lost 7 bases, and 1 base stayed unmatched. The CDR3 is 13 residues long. DNA for the CDR3: TGTGCCAGCAGTTTAGGGGACAGCCAGCCCCAGCATTTT. It encodes CASSLGDSQPQHF.

This clonotype was seen a few times. This chain links TRBV12-3 or TRBV12-4 with TRBJ2-2, with TRBD2 matching over 16 bases. Trimming removed 6 bases from V and 5 bases from J; junction bases left unmatched: 3. The CDR3 consists of 16 residues. The DNA for the CDR3 is TGTGCCAGCAGGGGGACTAGCGGGAGGGTGACCGGGGAGCTGTTTTTT. Translating it yields CASRGTSGRVTGELFF.

This clonotype was recorded a few times. This chain links TRBV28 with TRBJ1-4; 7 bases are a match to TRBD1. This CDR3 spans 16 amino acids. CDR1 MDHEN and CDR2 SYDVKM come from the germline V gene. V shed 4 bases, J shed 0 bases, and the junction held 5 bases outside the gene matches. The CDR3 region is CASSSGTAPTNEKLFF. The CDR3 DNA is TGTGCCAGCAGTTCCGGGACAGCTCCAACTAATGAAAAACTGTTTTTT.

The chain couples TRBV2 to TRBJ2-2; 8 positions match TRBD1. V was clipped by 10 bases and J by 5 bases; unmatched bases: 9. The CDR3 runs to 14 residues. The germline V gene has CDR1 SNHLY and CDR2 FYNNEI. CDR3 sequence: CATSDRGGTGELFF. CDR3 in DNA: TGTGCCACCTCTGACAGGGGTGGGACCGGGGAGCTGTTTTTT.

The chain recombines TRBV30 with TRBJ1-5; D is unclear. CDR3 size: 13 residues. Germline values: CDR1 GTSNPN, CDR2 SVGIG (reference sequence). V was clipped by 6 bases and J by 4 bases, with 13 bases between them. The CDR3 loop reads CACKKDRNQPQHF. The CDR3 DNA reads as TGTGCCTGTAAAAAGGACCGTAATCAGCCCCAGCATTTT.

The chain couples TRBV27 to TRBJ2-5; a possible D gene is TRBD1 (5 bases). V lost 6 bases and J 2 bases, leaving 7 bases between the germline ends. The CDR3 is 12 amino acids. The V gene's germline CDR1 is MNHEY and CDR2 SMNVEV (reference sequence). This CDR3 is CASRDIQETQYF. The CDR3 coding sequence is TGTGCCAGCAGGGACATTCAAGAGACCCAGTACTTC.

There are a few counts of this clonotype. The chain recombines TRBV27 with TRBJ2-3, with D possibly being TRBD2 (6 bases). Between the trimmed V and J ends, which lost 11 bases and 3 bases, there was a span of 15 bases. From germline, CDR1 is MNHEY and CDR2 SMNVEV (reference sequence). The CDR3 is 13 amino acids. DNA for the CDR3: TGTGCCTGTGGGACCCGGGGGACAGATACGCAGTATTTT. This sequence encodes CACGTRGTDTQYF.